This is a list of T cell receptor beta chains from one sample in a study of blood T cells in healthy people across ages. TCRdb independently ran MiXCR on the 5' RACE reads; one entry per CDR3 protein. Here the sample spans about 1,400,000 distinct CDR3 sequences, almost 60% being singletons. The source material was blood. The source of these receptors is a man aged 18 to 29 in good health. The CDR3 runs from the conserved cysteine through the conserved F or W. The D gene is left open where the match is weak. The size entry is marked missing in some rows and otherwise reads once, few, many or a size class.

D	J	V	size	DNA	CDR3
-	TRBJ2-7	TRBV24-1	once	TGTGCCACCAGTACCCTCGGACGGGAACGCCTCTACGAGCAGTACTTC	CATSTLGRERLYEQYF
-	TRBJ2-1	TRBV4-1	-	TGCGCCAGCAGCCAAGATAACGCAGGACTCGTATCGGGGAATGAGCAGTTCTTC	CASSQDNAGLVSGNEQFF
TRBD2	TRBJ2-1	TRBV19	-	TGTGCCAGTAGTATCCTCGGGGGGAATCACTACAATGAGCAGTTCTTC	CASSILGGNHYNEQFF
TRBD1	TRBJ2-2	TRBV20-1	once	TGCAGTGCTCCGGACAGGGCAGGCGGGGAGCTGTTTTTT	CSAPDRAGGELFF
-	TRBJ2-4	TRBV14	-	TGTGCCAGCAGCCAAGTCCCCAGTCCCTCTGACATTCAGTACTTC	CASSQVPSPSDIQYF
-	TRBJ2-1	TRBV9	-	TGTGCCAGCAGTCAGACCCCCAATCGGAACAATGAGCAGTTCTTC	CASSQTPNRNNEQFF
-	TRBJ2-2	TRBV15	-	TGTGCCACCAGCAGAGCGAGCGGACAAGAGCTGTTTTTT	CATSRASGQELFF
-	TRBJ1-1	TRBV9	-	TGTGCCAGCAGCGGAGGGGGGGCGACTGAAGCTTTCTTT	CASSGGGATEAFF
-	TRBJ1-4	TRBV18	few	TGTGCCAGCTCACCCGAAGCTGCAACTAATGAAAAACTGTTTTTT	CASSPEAATNEKLFF
TRBD1	TRBJ2-1	TRBV20-1	-	TGCAGTGCTAGAGCCGGACAGGGGGCTGGGAATGAGCAGTTCTTC	CSARAGQGAGNEQFF
-	TRBJ2-7	TRBV7-8	-	TGTGCCAGCAGCCGGTCCGAACTACGCGAGCAGTACTTC	CASSRSELREQYF
-	TRBJ2-7	TRBV20-1	-	TGCAGTGCCACCGGCGAAAACACTCAGAGAGCCTCCTACGAGCAGTACTTC	CSATGENTQRASYEQYF
TRBD1	TRBJ1-2	TRBV7-2	few	TGTGCCAGCAGCTTTTCGACAGGGGGCGCCTATGGCTACACCTTC	CASSFSTGGAYGYTF
TRBD2	TRBJ2-1	TRBV6-5	once	TGTGCCAGCAGTTACGCACAAGCGGGAGTACAATCCAGCTCCTACAATGAGCAGTTCTTC	CASSYAQAGVQSSSYNEQFF
TRBD2	TRBJ2-6	TRBV20-1	once	TGCAGTGCTAGAGATCTCGGGAGGGTCTCTGGGGCCAACGTCCTGACTTTC	CSARDLGRVSGANVLTF